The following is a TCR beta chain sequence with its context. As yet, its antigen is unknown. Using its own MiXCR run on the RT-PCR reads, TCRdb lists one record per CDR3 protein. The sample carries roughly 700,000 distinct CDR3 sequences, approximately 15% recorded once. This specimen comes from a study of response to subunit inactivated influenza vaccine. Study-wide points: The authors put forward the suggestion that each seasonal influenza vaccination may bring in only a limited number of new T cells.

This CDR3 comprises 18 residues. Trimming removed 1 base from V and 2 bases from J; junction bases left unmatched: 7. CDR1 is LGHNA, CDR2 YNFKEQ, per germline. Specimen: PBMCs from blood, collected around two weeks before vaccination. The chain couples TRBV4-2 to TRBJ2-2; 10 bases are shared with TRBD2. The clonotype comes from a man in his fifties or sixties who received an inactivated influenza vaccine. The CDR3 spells CASSQVLAGVFNTGELFF. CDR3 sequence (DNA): TGTGCCAGCAGCCAAGTGCTAGCGGGGGTTTTTAACACCGGGGAGCTGTTTTTT.